The sequence of this T cell receptor (beta chain) was determined in a study of STAT5B mutations in CD4+ large granular lymphocyte leukemia. This was a survey-level run. Here immunoSEQ multiplex PCR was the method, and the copy in TCRdb shows in-frame clones only, minus some. The table has roughly 38,000 clones, about 81% seen once; the top ten hold approximately 0.5%. The CDR3 loop spans 14 amino acids. The ends were cut back, 5 bases at V and 3 bases at J, with 12 bases in the middle. CDR1 and CDR2 (germline): SGHAT, FQNNGV. This receptor was taken from a human donor in good health. Sequencing was done on a sample of CD4+ T cells from blood buffy coats. The J gene is TRBJ2-3, the V gene TRBV11-2; D unclear. The CDR3 DNA reads TGTGCCAGCAGCCCGAGCCGGTGGACAGATACGCAGTATTTT. It is translated as CASSPSRWTDTQYF.